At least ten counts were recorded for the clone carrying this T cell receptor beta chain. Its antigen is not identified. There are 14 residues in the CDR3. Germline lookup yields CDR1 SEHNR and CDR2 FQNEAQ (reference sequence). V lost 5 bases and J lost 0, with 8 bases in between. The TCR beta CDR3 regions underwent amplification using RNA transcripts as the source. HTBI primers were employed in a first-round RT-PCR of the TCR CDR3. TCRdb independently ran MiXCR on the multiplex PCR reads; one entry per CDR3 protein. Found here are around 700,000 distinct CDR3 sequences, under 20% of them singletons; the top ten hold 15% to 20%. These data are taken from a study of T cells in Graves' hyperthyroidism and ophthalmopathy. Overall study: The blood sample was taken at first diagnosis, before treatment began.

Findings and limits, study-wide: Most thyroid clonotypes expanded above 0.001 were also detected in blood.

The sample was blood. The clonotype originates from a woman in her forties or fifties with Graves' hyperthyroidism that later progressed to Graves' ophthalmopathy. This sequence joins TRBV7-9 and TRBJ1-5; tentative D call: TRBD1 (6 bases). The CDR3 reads CASSRTDSNQPQHF. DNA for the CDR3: TGTGCCAGCAGCCGGACAGATAGCAATCAGCCCCAGCATTTT.